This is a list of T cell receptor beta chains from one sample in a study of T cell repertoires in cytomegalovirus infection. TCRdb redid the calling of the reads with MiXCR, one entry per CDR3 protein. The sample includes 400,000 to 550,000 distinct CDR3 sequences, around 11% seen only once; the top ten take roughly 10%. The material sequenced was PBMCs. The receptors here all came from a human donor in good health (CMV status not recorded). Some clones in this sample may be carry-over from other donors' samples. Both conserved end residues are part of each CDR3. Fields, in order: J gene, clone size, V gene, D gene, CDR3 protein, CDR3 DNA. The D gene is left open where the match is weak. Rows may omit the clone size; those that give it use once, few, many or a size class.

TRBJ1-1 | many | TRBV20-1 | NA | CSARGGVDTEAFF | TGCAGTGCTAGGGGGGGGGTTGATACTGAAGCTTTCTTT
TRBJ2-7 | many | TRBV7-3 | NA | CASSPEGPTPSVFLKQYF | TGTGCCAGCAGCCCGGAGGGGCCGACACCATCGGTCTTTCTAAAGCAGTACTTC
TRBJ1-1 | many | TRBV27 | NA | CASSRDFPTEAFF | TGTGCCAGCAGTAGGGACTTCCCCACTGAAGCTTTCTTT
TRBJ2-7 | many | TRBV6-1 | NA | CASGVSYEQYF | TGTGCCAGCGGGGTGTCCTACGAGCAGTACTTC
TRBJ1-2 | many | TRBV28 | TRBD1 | CASSFSGTGVGYTF | TGTGCCAGCAGTTTCTCCGGGACAGGGGTTGGCTACACCTTC
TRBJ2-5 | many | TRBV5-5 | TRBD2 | CASRWTSGGVQETQYF | TGTGCCAGCAGATGGACTAGCGGGGGGGTCCAGGAGACCCAGTACTTC
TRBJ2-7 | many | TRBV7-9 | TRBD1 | CASSFTTGKSYEQYF | TGTGCCAGCAGCTTTACGACAGGGAAGAGTTACGAGCAGTACTTC
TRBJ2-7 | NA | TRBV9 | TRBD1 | CASSAGLMGQGGGEQYF | TGTGCCAGCAGCGCCGGCCTGATGGGACAGGGGGGTGGCGAGCAGTACTTC
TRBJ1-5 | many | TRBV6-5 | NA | CASKGAGAHSNQPQHF | TGTGCCAGCAAAGGGGCAGGCGCTCATAGCAATCAGCCCCAGCATTTT
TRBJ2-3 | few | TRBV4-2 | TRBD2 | CASSQEREGWKDTQYF | TGTGCCAGCAGCCAAGAACGGGAGGGCTGGAAAGATACGCAGTATTTT
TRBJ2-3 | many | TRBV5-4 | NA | CASSPGEGGRTDTQYF | TGTGCCAGCAGCCCGGGGGAAGGGGGACGCACAGATACGCAGTATTTT
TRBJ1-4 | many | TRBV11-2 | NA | CASSFAGGDGEKLFF | TGTGCCAGCAGCTTCGCAGGTGGGGACGGGGAAAAACTGTTTTTT
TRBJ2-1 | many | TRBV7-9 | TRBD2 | CASSFTSGAPSSYNEQFF | TGTGCCAGCAGCTTTACTAGCGGGGCCCCGAGCTCCTACAATGAGCAGTTCTTC
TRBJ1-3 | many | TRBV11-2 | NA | CASSLGYISGNTIYF | TGTGCCAGCAGCTTAGGGTATATATCTGGAAACACCATATATTTT
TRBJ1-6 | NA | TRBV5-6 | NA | CASRSWGGTSPLHF | TGTGCCAGCAGGAGTTGGGGAGGTACTTCACCCCTCCACTTT
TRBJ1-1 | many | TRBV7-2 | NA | CASTIKGKVNTEAFF | TGTGCCAGCACCATAAAGGGAAAGGTGAACACTGAAGCTTTCTTT
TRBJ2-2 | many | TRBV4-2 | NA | CASSQEELGRSNTGELFF | TGTGCCAGCAGCCAAGAGGAATTGGGCAGGTCGAACACCGGGGAGCTGTTTTTT
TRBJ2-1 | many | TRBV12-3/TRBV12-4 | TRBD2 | CASRRMAGVYNEQFF | TGTGCCAGCAGACGGATGGCGGGAGTCTACAATGAGCAGTTCTTC
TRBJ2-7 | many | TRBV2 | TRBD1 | CASSEARSGGSNEQYF | TGTGCCAGCAGTGAAGCGAGGTCAGGGGGCTCGAACGAGCAGTACTTC
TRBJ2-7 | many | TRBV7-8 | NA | CASRRWDAYEQYF | TGTGCCAGCAGGAGGTGGGACGCCTACGAGCAGTACTTC
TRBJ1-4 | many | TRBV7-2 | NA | CASSYGGATNEKLFF | TGTGCCAGCAGCTATGGGGGTGCAACTAATGAAAAACTGTTTTTT
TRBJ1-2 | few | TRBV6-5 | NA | CASSYSRQLHNYGYTF | TGTGCCAGCAGTTACTCGAGGCAGCTCCATAACTATGGCTACACCTTC
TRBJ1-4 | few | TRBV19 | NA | CASSIGRQMGIEKLFF | TGTGCCAGTAGTATCGGCCGACAGATGGGAATTGAAAAACTGTTTTTT
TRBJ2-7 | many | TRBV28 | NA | CASSYNRVEQYF | TGTGCCAGCAGTTATAACAGGGTCGAGCAGTACTTC
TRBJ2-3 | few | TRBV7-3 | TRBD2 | CASSPTGGRWTDTQYF | TGTGCCAGCAGCCCGACCGGCGGGAGATGGACAGATACGCAGTATTTT
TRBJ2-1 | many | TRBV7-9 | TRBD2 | CASSSGTSGSFNEQFF | TGTGCCAGCAGCTCCGGGACTAGCGGGAGTTTCAATGAGCAGTTCTTC
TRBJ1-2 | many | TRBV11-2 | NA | CASSSQTGNYGYTF | TGTGCCAGCAGCTCACAGACAGGCAACTATGGCTACACCTTC
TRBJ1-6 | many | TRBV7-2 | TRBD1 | CASSLRGQGGSYNSPLHF | TGTGCCAGCAGCTTACGCGGACAGGGAGGTTCCTATAATTCACCCCTCCACTTT
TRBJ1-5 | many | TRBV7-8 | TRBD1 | CASSRYGQDHYSNQPQHF | TGTGCCAGCAGCCGTTACGGACAGGACCACTATAGCAATCAGCCCCAGCATTTT
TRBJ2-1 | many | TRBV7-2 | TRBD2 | CASSLEWLAGEQFF | TGTGCCAGCAGCTTAGAATGGCTAGCGGGAGAACAGTTCTTC
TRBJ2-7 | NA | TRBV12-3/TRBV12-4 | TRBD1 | CASSPDRTDKEQYF | TGTGCCAGCAGCCCGGACAGGACGGATAAAGAGCAGTACTTC
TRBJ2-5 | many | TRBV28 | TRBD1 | CASSLFWDSEETQYF | TGTGCCAGCAGTTTATTCTGGGACAGTGAAGAGACCCAGTACTTC
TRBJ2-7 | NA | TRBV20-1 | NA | CSARVRLAPSEEQYF | TGCAGTGCTAGGGTGCGCCTAGCGCCCAGCGAGGAGCAGTACTTC
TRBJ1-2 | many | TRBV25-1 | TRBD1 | CASSESRGGANYGYTF | TGTGCCAGCAGTGAATCGAGAGGGGGCGCTAACTATGGCTACACCTTC
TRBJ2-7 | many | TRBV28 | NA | CASSFLYGTSYEQYF | TGTGCCAGCAGTTTCCTTTACGGGACATCTTACGAGCAGTACTTC
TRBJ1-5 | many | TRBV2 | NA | CATKETLRSNQPQHF | TGTGCCACCAAAGAGACCCTGAGGAGCAATCAGCCCCAGCATTTT
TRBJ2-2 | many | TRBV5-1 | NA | CASSKDTADTGELFF | TGCGCCAGCAGCAAAGACACTGCGGACACCGGGGAGCTGTTTTTT
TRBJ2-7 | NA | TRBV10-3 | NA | CATHLGNYEQYF | TGTGCCACCCACTTAGGAAACTACGAGCAGTACTTC
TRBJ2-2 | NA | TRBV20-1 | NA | CSARDLGGSTNTGELFF | TGCAGTGCTAGAGATCTCGGCGGGTCCACGAACACCGGGGAGCTGTTTTTT
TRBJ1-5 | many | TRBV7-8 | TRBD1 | CASSLMGRNRGYSNQPQHF | TGTGCCAGCAGCTTAATGGGTCGGAACAGGGGATATAGCAATCAGCCCCAGCATTTT
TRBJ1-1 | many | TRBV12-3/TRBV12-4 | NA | CASTPRNTEAFF | TGTGCCAGCACCCCCCGAAACACTGAAGCTTTCTTT
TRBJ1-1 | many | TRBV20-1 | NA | CSAGQTVENTEAFF | TGCAGTGCTGGACAGACAGTCGAGAACACTGAAGCTTTCTTT
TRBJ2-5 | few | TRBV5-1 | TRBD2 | CASSYSGGAVETQYF | TGCGCCAGCAGCTATAGCGGGGGGGCCGTCGAGACCCAGTACTTC
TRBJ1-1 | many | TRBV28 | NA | CASSRDTIYIVAFF | TGTGCCAGCAGTCGGGACACGATTTATATAGTAGCTTTCTTT
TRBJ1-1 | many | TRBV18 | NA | CASSPGPNMNTEAFF | TGTGCCAGCTCCCCGGGCCCTAACATGAACACTGAAGCTTTCTTT
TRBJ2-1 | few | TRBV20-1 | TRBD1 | CSAVRQGEQFF | TGCAGTGCCGTCCGACAGGGAGAGCAGTTCTTC
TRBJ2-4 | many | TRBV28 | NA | CASSSPSDKNIQYF | TGTGCCAGCAGCAGTCCTAGCGACAAAAACATTCAGTACTTC
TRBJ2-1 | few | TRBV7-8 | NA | CASSLGDWEFF | TGTGCCAGCAGCTTAGGGGACTGGGAGTTCTTC
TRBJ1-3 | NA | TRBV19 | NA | CASSRRDTSGNTIYF | TGTGCCAGTAGTAGACGGGACACCTCTGGAAACACCATATATTTT
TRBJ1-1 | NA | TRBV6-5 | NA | CASSPGTLLEAFF | TGTGCCAGCAGTCCCGGGACGCTACTTGAAGCTTTCTTT
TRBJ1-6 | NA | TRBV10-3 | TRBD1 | CAISESSPGGNSPLHF | TGTGCCATCAGTGAGTCTAGTCCAGGGGGAAATTCACCCCTCCACTTT
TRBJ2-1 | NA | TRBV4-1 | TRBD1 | CASSQGQVNEQFF | TGCGCCAGCAGCCAGGGACAGGTCAATGAGCAGTTCTTC
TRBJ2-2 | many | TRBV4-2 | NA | CASSQVIEAGELFF | TGTGCCAGCAGCCAAGTTATAGAAGCCGGGGAGCTGTTTTTT
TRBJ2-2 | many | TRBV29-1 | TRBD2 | CSVEGSGSPIGELFF | TGCAGCGTTGAAGGTAGCGGGAGTCCGATCGGGGAGCTGTTTTTT
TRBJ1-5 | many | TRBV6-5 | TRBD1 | CASSPRTGNSNQPQHF | TGTGCCAGCAGTCCCAGGACAGGGAATAGCAATCAGCCCCAGCATTTT